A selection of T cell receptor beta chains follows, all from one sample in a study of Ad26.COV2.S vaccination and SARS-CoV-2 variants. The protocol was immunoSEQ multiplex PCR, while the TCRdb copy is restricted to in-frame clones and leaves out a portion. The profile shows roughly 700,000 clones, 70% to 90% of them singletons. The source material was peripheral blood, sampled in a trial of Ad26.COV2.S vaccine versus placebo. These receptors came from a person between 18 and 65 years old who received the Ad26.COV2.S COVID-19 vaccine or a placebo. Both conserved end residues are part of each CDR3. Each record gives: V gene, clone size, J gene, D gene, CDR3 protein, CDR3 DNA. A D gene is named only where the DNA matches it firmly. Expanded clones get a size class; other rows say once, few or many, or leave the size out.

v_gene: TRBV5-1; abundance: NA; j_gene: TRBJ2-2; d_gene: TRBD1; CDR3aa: CASSPDRGLFGELFF; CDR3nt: TGCGCCAGCAGCCCCGACAGGGGGCTTTTCGGGGAGCTGTTTTTT
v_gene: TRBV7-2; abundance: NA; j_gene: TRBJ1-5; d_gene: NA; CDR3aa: CASSAAGNQPQHF; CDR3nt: TGTGCCAGCAGCGCTGCTGGCAATCAGCCCCAGCATTTT
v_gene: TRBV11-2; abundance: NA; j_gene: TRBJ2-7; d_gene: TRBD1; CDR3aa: CASSPGQGEQYF; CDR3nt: TGTGCCAGCAGCCCCGGACAGGGCGAGCAGTACTTC
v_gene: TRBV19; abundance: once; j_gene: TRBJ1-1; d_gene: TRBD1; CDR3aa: CASSTRDRENTEAFF; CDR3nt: TGTGCCAGTAGTACCCGGGACAGGGAGAACACTGAAGCTTTCTTT
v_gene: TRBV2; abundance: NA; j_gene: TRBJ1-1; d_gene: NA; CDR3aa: CAGHGGSFTEAFF; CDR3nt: TGTGCCGGGCACGGTGGGTCATTCACTGAAGCTTTCTTT
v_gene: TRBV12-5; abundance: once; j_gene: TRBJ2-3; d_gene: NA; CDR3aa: CARYASSTDTQYF; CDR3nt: TGTGCTAGATACGCCTCAAGCACAGATACGCAGTATTTT
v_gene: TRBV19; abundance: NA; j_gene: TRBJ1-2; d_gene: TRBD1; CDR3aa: CASSNRDSRGPNYGYTF; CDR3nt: TGTGCCAGTAGTAACCGGGACAGTAGGGGTCCTAACTATGGCTACACCTTC
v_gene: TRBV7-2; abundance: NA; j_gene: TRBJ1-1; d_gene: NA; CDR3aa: CASSRWGVLNTEAFF; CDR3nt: TGTGCCAGCAGCCGTTGGGGGGTACTGAACACTGAAGCTTTCTTT
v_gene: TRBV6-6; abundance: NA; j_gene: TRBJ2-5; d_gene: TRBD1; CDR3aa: CASSYRSDRVETQYF; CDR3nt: TGTGCCAGCAGTTACCGTAGTGACAGGGTGGAGACCCAGTACTTC
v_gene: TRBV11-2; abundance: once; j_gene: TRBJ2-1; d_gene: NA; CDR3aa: CASSLETGYGREQFF; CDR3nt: TGTGCCAGCAGTCTAGAAACTGGTTATGGACGTGAGCAGTTCTTC
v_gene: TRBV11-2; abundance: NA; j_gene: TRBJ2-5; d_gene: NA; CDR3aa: CASSFGLLETQYF; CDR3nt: TGTGCCAGCAGCTTCGGACTATTGGAGACCCAGTACTTC
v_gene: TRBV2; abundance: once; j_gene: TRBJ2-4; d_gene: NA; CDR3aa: CAGSSGKALAKNIQYF; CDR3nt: TGTGCCGGCTCCTCGGGGAAAGCCTTAGCCAAAAACATTCAGTACTTC
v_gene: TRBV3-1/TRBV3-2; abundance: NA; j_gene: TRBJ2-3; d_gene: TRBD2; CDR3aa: CASSQEGASGGYTQYF; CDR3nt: TGTGCCAGCAGCCAAGAAGGAGCTAGCGGAGGATATACGCAGTATTTT
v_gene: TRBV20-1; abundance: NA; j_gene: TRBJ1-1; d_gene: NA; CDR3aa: CSARWATEAFF; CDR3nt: TGCAGTGCTAGATGGGCCACTGAAGCTTTCTTT
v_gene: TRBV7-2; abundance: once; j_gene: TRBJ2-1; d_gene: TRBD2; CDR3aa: CASSLSGNSYNEQFF; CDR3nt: TGTGCCAGCAGCCTTAGCGGGAATTCCTACAATGAGCAGTTCTTC
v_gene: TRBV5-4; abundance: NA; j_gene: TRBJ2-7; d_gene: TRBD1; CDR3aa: CASSFDRGSSYEQYF; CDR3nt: TGTGCCAGCAGCTTCGACAGGGGCAGCTCCTACGAGCAGTACTTC
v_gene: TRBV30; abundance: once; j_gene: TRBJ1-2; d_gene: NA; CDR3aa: CAWSDSFYGYTF; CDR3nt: TGTGCCTGGAGTGACAGCTTCTATGGCTACACCTTC
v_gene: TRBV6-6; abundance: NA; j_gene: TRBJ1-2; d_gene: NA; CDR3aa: CASSLVRGYTF; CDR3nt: TGTGCCAGCAGTTTAGTTAGGGGCTACACCTTC
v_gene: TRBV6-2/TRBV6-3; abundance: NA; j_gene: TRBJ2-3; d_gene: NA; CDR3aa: CASSKGRSSPITDTQYF; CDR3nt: TGTGCCAGCAGCAAGGGACGGAGCTCTCCTATCACAGATACGCAGTATTTT
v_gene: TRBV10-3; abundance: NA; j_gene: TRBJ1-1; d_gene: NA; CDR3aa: CAISGLGDPTEAFF; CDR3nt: TGTGCCATCAGTGGCCTGGGGGACCCCACTGAAGCTTTCTTT
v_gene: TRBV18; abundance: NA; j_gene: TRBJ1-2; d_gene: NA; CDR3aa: CASSPPSSSIPYGYTF; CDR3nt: TGTGCCAGCTCACCACCTTCGTCGTCTATCCCCTATGGCTACACCTTC
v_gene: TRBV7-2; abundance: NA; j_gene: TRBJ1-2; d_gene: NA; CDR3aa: CASSPQRDYGYTF; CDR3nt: TGTGCCAGCAGCCCACAACGAGACTATGGCTACACCTTC
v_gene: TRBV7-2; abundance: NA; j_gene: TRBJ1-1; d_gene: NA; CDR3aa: CASSLSVLEAFF; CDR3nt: TGTGCCAGCAGCTTATCGGTCCTTGAAGCTTTCTTT
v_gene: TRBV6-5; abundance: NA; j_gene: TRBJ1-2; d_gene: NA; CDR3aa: CASSTSGKANYGYTF; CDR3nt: TGTGCCAGCAGTACCTCGGGGAAAGCTAACTATGGCTACACCTTC
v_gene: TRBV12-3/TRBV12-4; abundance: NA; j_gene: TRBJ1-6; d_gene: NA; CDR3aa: CASSFWPNSPLHF; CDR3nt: TGTGCCAGCAGTTTTTGGCCTAATTCACCCCTCCACTTT
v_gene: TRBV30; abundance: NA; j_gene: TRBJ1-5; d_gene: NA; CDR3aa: CAWRTRENSNQPQHF; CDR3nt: TGTGCCTGGAGGACGAGGGAAAATAGCAATCAGCCCCAGCATTTT
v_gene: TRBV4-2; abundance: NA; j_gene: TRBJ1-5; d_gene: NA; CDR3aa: CASSFSWGDSNQPQHF; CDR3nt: TGTGCCAGCAGCTTTTCATGGGGGGACAGCAATCAGCCCCAGCATTTT
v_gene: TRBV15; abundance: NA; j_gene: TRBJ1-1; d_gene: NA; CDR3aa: CATSRAFGANTEAFF; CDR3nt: TGTGCCACCAGCAGAGCCTTTGGTGCGAACACTGAAGCTTTCTTT
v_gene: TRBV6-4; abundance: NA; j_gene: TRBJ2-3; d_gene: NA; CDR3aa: CASSSGAGDTQYF; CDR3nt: TGTGCCAGCAGTTCGGGGGCTGGAGATACGCAGTATTTT
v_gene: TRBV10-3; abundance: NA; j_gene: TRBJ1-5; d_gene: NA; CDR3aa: CAISGRVGQPQHF; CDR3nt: TGTGCCATCAGTGGAAGGGTTGGTCAGCCCCAGCATTTT
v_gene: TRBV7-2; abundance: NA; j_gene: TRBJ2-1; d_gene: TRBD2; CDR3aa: CASSLGLVRGDEQFF; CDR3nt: TGTGCCAGCAGCTTGGGACTAGTTAGGGGCGATGAGCAGTTCTTC
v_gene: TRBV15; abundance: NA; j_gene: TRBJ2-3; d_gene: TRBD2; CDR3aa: CATSRDGAGGKARDTQYF; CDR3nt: TGTGCCACCAGCAGAGATGGGGCCGGGGGGAAGGCAAGAGATACGCAGTATTTT
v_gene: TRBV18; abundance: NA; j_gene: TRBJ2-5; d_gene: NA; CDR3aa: CASSPQAQETQYF; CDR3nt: TGTGCCAGCTCACCACAAGCGCAAGAGACCCAGTACTTC
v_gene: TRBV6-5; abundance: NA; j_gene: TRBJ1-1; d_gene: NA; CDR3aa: CASSYRIGGNTEAFF; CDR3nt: TGTGCCAGCAGTTACCGTATAGGAGGGAACACTGAAGCTTTCTTT
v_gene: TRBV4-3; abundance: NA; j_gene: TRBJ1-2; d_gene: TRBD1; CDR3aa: CASSQASGQFEGSGYTF; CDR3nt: TGCGCCAGCAGCCAAGCCTCGGGACAGTTCGAAGGCTCTGGCTACACCTTC
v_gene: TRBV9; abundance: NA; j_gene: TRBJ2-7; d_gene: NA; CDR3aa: CASSPGLTDYEQYF; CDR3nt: TGTGCCAGCAGCCCGGGACTGACAGACTACGAGCAGTACTTC
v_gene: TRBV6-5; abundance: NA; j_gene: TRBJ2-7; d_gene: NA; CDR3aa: CASSYRPHYEQYF; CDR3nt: TGTGCCAGCAGTTACAGACCCCACTACGAGCAGTACTTC
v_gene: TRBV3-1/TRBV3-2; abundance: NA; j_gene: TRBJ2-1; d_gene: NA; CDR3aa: CASSQGVSEQFF; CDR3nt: TGTGCCAGCAGCCAAGGAGTTTCTGAGCAGTTCTTC
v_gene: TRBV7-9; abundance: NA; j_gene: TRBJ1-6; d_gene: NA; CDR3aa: CASSKQGRNSPLHF; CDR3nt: TGTGCCAGCAGCAAGCAAGGCCGTAATTCACCCCTCCACTTT
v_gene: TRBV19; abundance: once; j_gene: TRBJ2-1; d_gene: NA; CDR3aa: CASSALDEFYNEQFF; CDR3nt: TGTGCCAGTAGTGCCCTGGACGAGTTCTACAATGAGCAGTTCTTC
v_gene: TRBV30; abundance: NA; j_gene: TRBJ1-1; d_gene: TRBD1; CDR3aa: CAWSEDREKAFF; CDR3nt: TGTGCCTGGAGTGAGGACAGGGAAAAAGCTTTCTTT
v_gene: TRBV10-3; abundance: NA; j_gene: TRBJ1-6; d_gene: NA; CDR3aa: CAISEVSWDSPLHF; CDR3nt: TGTGCCATCAGTGAAGTATCCTGGGACTCACCCCTCCACTTT
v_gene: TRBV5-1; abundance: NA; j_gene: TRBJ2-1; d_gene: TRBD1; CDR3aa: CASSRGWTGTYNEQFF; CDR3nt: TGCGCCAGCAGCCGAGGTTGGACAGGGACCTACAATGAGCAGTTCTTC
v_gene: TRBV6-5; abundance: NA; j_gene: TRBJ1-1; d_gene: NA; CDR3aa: CASGRAAEAFF; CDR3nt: TGTGCCAGCGGGAGGGCTGCTGAAGCTTTCTTT
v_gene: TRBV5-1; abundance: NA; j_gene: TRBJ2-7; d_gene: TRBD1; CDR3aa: CASSLSDRAHEQYF; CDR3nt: TGCGCCAGCAGCTTGTCTGACAGGGCCCACGAGCAGTACTTC
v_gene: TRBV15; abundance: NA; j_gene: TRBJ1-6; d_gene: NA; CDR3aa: CATSRGRPNARSPLHF; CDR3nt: TGTGCCACCAGCAGAGGGCGCCCGAATGCACGCTCACCCCTCCACTTT
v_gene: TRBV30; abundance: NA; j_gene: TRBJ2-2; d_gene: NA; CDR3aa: CAWSAVNTGELFF; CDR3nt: TGTGCCTGGAGTGCGGTCAACACCGGGGAGCTGTTTTTT
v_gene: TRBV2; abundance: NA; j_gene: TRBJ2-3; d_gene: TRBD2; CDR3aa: CASRVGSGGPDTQYF; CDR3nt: TGTGCCAGCCGGGTCGGTAGCGGGGGTCCGGATACGCAGTATTTT
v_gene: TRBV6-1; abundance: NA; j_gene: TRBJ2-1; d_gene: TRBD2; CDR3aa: CASSGTSGGPSSYNEQFF; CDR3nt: TGTGCCAGCAGTGGGACTAGCGGGGGCCCGAGCTCCTACAATGAGCAGTTCTTC
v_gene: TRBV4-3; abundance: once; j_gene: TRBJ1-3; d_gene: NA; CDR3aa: CASSQDRVSGNTIYF; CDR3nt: TGCGCCAGCAGCCAAGATCGGGTTTCTGGAAACACCATATATTTT
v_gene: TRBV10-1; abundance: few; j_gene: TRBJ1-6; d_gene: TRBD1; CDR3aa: CASRGQGGSPLHF; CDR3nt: TGCGCCAGCAGGGGACAGGGCGGTTCACCCCTCCACTTT
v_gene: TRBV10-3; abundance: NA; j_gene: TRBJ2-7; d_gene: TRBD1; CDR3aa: CAISEGQGVFYEQYF; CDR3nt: TGTGCCATCAGTGAGGGACAGGGGGTTTTCTACGAGCAGTACTTC
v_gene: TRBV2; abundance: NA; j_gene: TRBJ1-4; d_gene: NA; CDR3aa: CASSEGNRNEKLFF; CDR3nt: TGTGCCAGCAGTGAGGGCAACCGGAATGAAAAACTGTTTTTT
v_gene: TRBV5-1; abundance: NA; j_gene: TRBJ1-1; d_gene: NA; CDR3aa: CASSPGEAFF; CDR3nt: TGCGCCAGCAGCCCTGGGGAAGCTTTCTTT